A selection of T cell receptor beta chains follows, all from one sample in a study of cytomegalovirus exposure and HLA in healthy donors. The table came from immunoSEQ multiplex PCR; TCRdb's copy has only in-frame clones and leaves some out. The repertoire holds approximately 160,000 clones, approximately 81% seen once, with 1.3% in the top ten. The sample comprised PBMCs. Receptor source: a man aged 45 to 65 in good health and CMV-seropositive. CDR3s include the opening cysteine and the closing phenylalanine or tryptophan. The D gene is left open where the match is weak. Some rows mark clone size as missing; the rest say once, few, many or name a class of expanded clone.

-	-	TRBV6-5	TRBJ1-4	CASSYSAGGAGEKLFF	TGTGCCAGCAGTTACTCGGCGGGGGGCGCAGGTGAAAAACTGTTTTTT
few	-	TRBV28	TRBJ2-6	CASSLTGSGANVLTF	TGTGCCAGCAGTTTAACAGGGTCCGGGGCCAACGTCCTGACTTTC
-	TRBD1	TRBV29-1	TRBJ1-4	CSVGQGAGGKLFF	TGCAGCGTCGGACAGGGGGCAGGGGGAAAACTGTTTTTT
-	-	TRBV7-2	TRBJ2-7	CASSIPGTGPYEQYF	TGTGCCAGCAGCATCCCCGGGACTGGGCCCTACGAGCAGTACTTC
-	TRBD1	TRBV6-5	TRBJ2-7	CASAAGTGRYEQYF	TGTGCCAGCGCCGCCGGGACAGGACGGTACGAGCAGTACTTC
-	-	TRBV6-1	TRBJ2-2	CASSFAVNTGELFF	TGTGCCAGCAGTTTTGCGGTGAACACCGGGGAGCTGTTTTTT
-	TRBD1	TRBV30	TRBJ1-1	CAWTRQGLAFF	TGTGCCTGGACCAGACAGGGGCTGGCTTTCTTT
-	TRBD2	TRBV27	TRBJ2-7	CASSPTGTSGTSYEQYF	TGTGCCAGCAGTCCAACCGGGACTAGCGGGACCTCCTACGAGCAGTACTTC
-	-	TRBV7-9	TRBJ1-3	CASSLSGGNTIYF	TGTGCCAGCAGCTTAAGCGGAGGAAACACCATATATTTT
-	-	TRBV28	TRBJ2-3	CASSRTSFSSTDTQYF	TGTGCCAGCAGCCGTACTAGCTTCTCTAGCACAGATACGCAGTATTTT
-	TRBD1	TRBV18	TRBJ2-5	CASSPTMGQLQETQYF	TGTGCCAGCTCACCAACCATGGGACAGTTACAAGAGACCCAGTACTTC
-	-	TRBV4-1	TRBJ2-7	CASSQDNGYEQYF	TGCGCCAGCAGCCAAGATAACGGGTACGAGCAGTACTTC
-	-	TRBV2	TRBJ1-2	CASSAQGNDYGYTF	TGTGCCAGCAGTGCCCAGGGAAATGACTATGGCTACACCTTC
-	-	TRBV28	TRBJ1-1	CASSLLRQERSAFF	TGTGCCAGCAGTCTCCTTCGACAGGAGCGGTCAGCTTTCTTT
once	TRBD1	TRBV18	TRBJ1-1	CASSPRDSEAFF	TGTGCCAGCTCACCACGGGACAGCGAAGCTTTCTTT
few	-	TRBV7-3	TRBJ2-2	CASSLIGANTGELFF	TGTGCCAGCAGCTTGATAGGGGCGAACACCGGGGAGCTGTTTTTT
-	TRBD2	TRBV5-4	TRBJ2-7	CASSRVMSSGSFEQYF	TGTGCCAGCAGCCGGGTCATGTCTAGCGGGAGTTTCGAGCAGTACTTC
-	TRBD1	TRBV18	TRBJ2-3	CASSRTGTSTDTQYF	TGTGCCAGCTCGAGGACAGGGACCAGCACAGATACGCAGTATTTT
-	TRBD1	TRBV15	TRBJ1-5	CATSPGQGSGSNQPQHF	TGTGCCACCAGCCCTGGACAGGGGAGTGGGAGCAATCAGCCCCAGCATTTT
-	TRBD2	TRBV9	TRBJ2-1	CASSVGVAGPYNEQFF	TGTGCCAGCAGCGTAGGGGTAGCGGGCCCCTACAATGAGCAGTTCTTC
-	-	TRBV18	TRBJ2-5	CASSPPSLQETQYF	TGTGCCAGCTCACCACCTAGTTTGCAAGAGACCCAGTACTTC